This paragraph reports one T cell receptor beta chain. Its antigen is not yet known. No qualities accompany the bases; no much larger clone lies one base away. The sample comes from a study of Ad26.COV2.S vaccination and SARS-CoV-2 variants (dated by TCRdb to 2020 to 2022). Broadly, across the study: TCRbeta repertoire sequencing was used to assess the specificity and breadth of SARS-CoV-2-reactive T cell receptors after Ad26.COV2.S vaccination. A total of 32 samples were included in the TCR-sequenced set, comprising around 19 Ad26.COV2.S vaccine recipients, 5 placebo recipients and 8 SARS-CoV-2 convalescent individuals. Study-wide conclusions, independent of this receptor: Spike-specific TCR breadth was higher in Ad26.COV2.S recipients than in placebo recipients (P = 0.0014). According to the authors, total T cell responses may have been underestimated by the TCR breadth and depth analyses. Comparable non-spike TCR breadth was observed between vaccine and placebo recipients, consistent with only spike being contained in the vaccine. After vaccination, spike-specific CD8+ and CD4+ T cell responses were reported to show substantial breadth.

In the paper's terms, the time point label means: individuals recovered from natural SARS-CoV-2 infection. TCRbeta CDR3 regions were sequenced with the immunoSEQ Assay. After extraction, genomic DNA underwent amplification by bias-controlled multiplex PCR, followed by high-throughput sequencing. Turning to the authors' computational methods: Collapsing and filtering of sequences were performed to quantify the absolute abundance of each unique TCRbeta CDR3 region. Usable DNA was measured by amplifying reference genes present in all nucleated cells, and TCRbeta template counts were normalized to that usable DNA to estimate T cell fraction. Repertoire TCRs were annotated as SARS-CoV-2-specific when V gene, CDR3 amino acid sequence and J gene were exactly matched to a known reactive TCR set. The reference SARS-CoV-2 TCR set came from MIRA and was filtered for enrichment in COVID-19-positive ImmuneCODE repertoires, removing public or cross-reactive TCRs. Using the MIRA antigens, annotated TCRs were further analysed by specific ORF or by position within an ORF. Depth was the summed frequency of annotated unique rearrangements, while breadth was defined as annotated unique rearrangements over total unique productive rearrangements. Two-sided Wilcoxon rank-sum tests were used to compare TCR breadth between groups. The immuneACCESS repertoire file appears here via TCRdb, limited to in-frame rearrangements. These files lack a portion of the clones; in checked studies, under half of the deficit traces to unresolved V genes, and the cause of the others is not known. V, J and clone size are those of that table, while D and trimming were read from the DNA. The sample table contains some 180,000 clones; only one count was recorded for around nine tenths of them. The ten largest make up roughly 6% of the sample.

This TCR was recovered from a human donor who had recovered from COVID-19. The specimen was peripheral blood, collected after recovery from COVID-19.

Here is the DNA: TGTGCCAGCAGCTTACAGACAGTCTCCGTCGAGCAGTACTTC. Its translation is CASSLQTVSVEQYF. The chain is assembled from TRBV7-6 and TRBJ2-7, and TRBD1 may be the D gene, going by 5 matching bases. The CDR3 holds 14 amino acids from the cysteine to the phenylalanine. The retained sequence is limited to the CDR3, 42 bases, with the frame set at the first base. For CDR1 and CDR2, the germline V gene lists SGHVS and FNYEAQ. The trim is 2 bases for V and 6 bases for J, with a gap of 14 bases between the germline ends.